The 9 T cell receptor beta chains below come from one sample, sequenced in a study of beta chain features in type 1 diabetes. The sequenced template was cDNA made from the entire isolated RNA. Here immunoSEQ multiplex PCR was the method, and the copy in TCRdb shows in-frame clones only, minus some. The sample lists roughly 280,000 clones, around 24% occurring once. Antigen specificity for these receptors is unknown. Study-level results: TCRB CDR3s were moderately but significantly shorter in Type 1 diabetes patients in all four CD4+ subsets.

The sequenced sample consisted of naive CD4+ T cells from blood. These receptors were collected from a woman aged 30 to 39 with type 1 diabetes.

The V call is TRBV5-1, the J call TRBJ1-1, with no clear D. Germline V gives CDR1 SGHRS, CDR2 YFSETQ. Trimming shortened V by 0 bases and J by 0 bases, and 6 bases separated the two germline ends. This CDR3 region has 14 residues. The CDR3 here is CASSLGSVNTEAFF. CDR3 coding DNA: TGCGCCAGCAGCTTGGGTTCGGTGAACACTGAAGCTTTCTTT.

V gene TRBV11-2 combines with J gene TRBJ2-5; perhaps TRBD2 as D (5 bases). CDR3 length equals 11 residues. V was cut by 4 bases and J by 7 bases, with 7 bases left in between. Germline CDR1 reads SGHAT; CDR2 reads FQNNGV. The DNA for the CDR3 is TGTGCCAGCAGCTCGGAGGTGACCCAGTACTTC. Amino acids: CASSSEVTQYF.

The chain carries TRBV18 and TRBJ2-5, with D unclear. The ends were cut back, 6 bases at V and 5 bases at J, with 10 bases in the middle. Germline CDR1 is KGHSH and CDR2 is LQKENI. This CDR3 spans 12 amino acids. The CDR3 DNA sequence: TGTGCCAGCTCTGTGTTCGGGGAGACCCAGTACTTC. This translates into CASSVFGETQYF.

V and J are TRBV11-2 and TRBJ2-5; 8 bases align to TRBD2. Germline CDR1 SGHAT, CDR2 FQNNGV. The CDR3 has 15 amino acids. Trimming took 3 bases from V and 5 from J; bases not matched to a gene: 8. CDR3 loop: CASSFRSSGTETQYF. The CDR3 DNA is TGTGCCAGCAGCTTCCGGAGTAGCGGGACTGAGACCCAGTACTTC.

J is TRBJ1-1 and V is TRBV6-5; D ambiguous. The ends were cut back, 2 bases at V and 1 base at J, with 8 bases in the middle. CDR3 length equals 14 residues. Germline V lookup: CDR1 MNHEY, CDR2 SVGAGI. CDR3: CASSYAATNTEAFF. DNA of the CDR3: TGTGCCAGCAGTTACGCGGCAACGAACACTGAAGCTTTCTTT.

This clone was counted only a few times. The chain couples TRBV10-3 to TRBJ2-5, with TRBD1 identical over 9 bases. The CDR3 spans 15 residues. The J segment lost 4 bases and the V segment lost 4 bases, leaving 7 bases of the junction unmatched. CDR1 and CDR2 (germline): ENHRY, SYGVKD. In nucleotides, the CDR3 is TGTGCCATCAGTGGAGGGACAGGGCTAGGAGAGACCCAGTACTTC. Protein sequence: CAISGGTGLGETQYF.

The genes are TRBV7-9 and TRBJ2-1, with 12 nucleotides matching TRBD2. CDR1 SEHNR and CDR2 FQNEAQ come from the germline V gene (reference sequence). With 5 bases clipped from V and 0 bases from J, the junction kept 11 bases outside the gene matches. The CDR3 sequence is 19 residues long. DNA of the CDR3: TGTGCCAGCAGCCGGACTAGCGGGACCTCAACAAGCTCCTACAATGAGCAGTTCTTC. Encoded protein: CASSRTSGTSTSSYNEQFF.

This clone turned up a few times. V is TRBV19 and J is TRBJ2-2; 9 bases map to TRBD1. Germline assignment: CDR1 LNHDA and CDR2 SQIVND (reference sequence). V dropped 2 bases and J dropped 5; count of bases not matched to a gene: 3. This CDR3 is 15 amino acids long. Here the CDR3 DNA reads TGTGCCAGTAGTATACCGGGACAGGGTACCGGGGAGCTGTTTTTT. Its translation: CASSIPGQGTGELFF.

This clone has only a few counts. The gene calls are TRBV6-8 and TRBJ2-3; 7 positions match TRBD2. Germline-derived CDR1 and CDR2 are MNHGY and SAAAGT. The CDR3 has 13 amino acids. The trim removed 9 bases at V and 4 bases at J, leaving 7 bases unmatched. CDR3 bases: TGTGCCAGGAGGGAGGGCCGCGCAGATACGCAGTATTTT. Amino acid sequence: CARREGRADTQYF.